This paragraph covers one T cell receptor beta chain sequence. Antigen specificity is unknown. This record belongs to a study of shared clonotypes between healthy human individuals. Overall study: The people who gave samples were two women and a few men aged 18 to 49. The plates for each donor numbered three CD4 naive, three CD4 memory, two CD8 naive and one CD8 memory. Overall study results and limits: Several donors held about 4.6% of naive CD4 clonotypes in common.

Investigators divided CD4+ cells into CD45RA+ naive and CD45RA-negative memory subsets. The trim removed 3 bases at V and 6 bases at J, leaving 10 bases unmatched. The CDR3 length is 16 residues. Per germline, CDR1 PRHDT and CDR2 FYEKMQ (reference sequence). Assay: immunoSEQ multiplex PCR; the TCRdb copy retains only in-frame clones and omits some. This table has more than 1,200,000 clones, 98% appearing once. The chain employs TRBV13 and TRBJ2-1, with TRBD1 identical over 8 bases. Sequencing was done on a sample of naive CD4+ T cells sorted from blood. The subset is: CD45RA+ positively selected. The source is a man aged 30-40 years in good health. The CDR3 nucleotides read TGTGCCAGCAGCTTTACAGGGGGATATTCGAGCAATGAGCAGTTCTTC. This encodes CASSFTGGYSSNEQFF.